This T cell receptor (beta chain) originates from a study of cytomegalovirus exposure and HLA in healthy donors. Assay: immunoSEQ multiplex PCR; the TCRdb copy retains only in-frame clones and omits some. This repertoire shows some 60,000 clones, approximately 96% found once; its top ten account for about 0.96%. In germline, CDR1 is SEHNR, CDR2 FQNEAQ (reference sequence). V was clipped by 6 bases and J by 0 bases, with 14 bases between them. The CDR3 totals 15 residues. The donors belonged to the approximately 120-subject validation cohort, separate from the approximately 700-subject first cohort. The rearrangement uses TRBV7-9 and TRBJ1-1, with a weak D call TRBD1 (6 bases). This clonotype originated in a man aged 18-30 years in good health and CMV-seronegative. The sequenced material came from PBMCs. The CDR3 DNA sequence: TGTGCCAGCAGAGGACAGCTAGGACTGAACACTGAAGCTTTCTTT. Translating it yields CASRGQLGLNTEAFF. The full variable domain, completed using reference TRBV7-9 and TRBJ1-1, is DTGVSQNPRHKITKRGQNVTFRCDPISEHNRLYWYRQTLGQGPEFLTYFQNEAQLEKSRLLSDRFSAERPKGSFSTLEIQRTEQGDSAMYLCASRGQLGLNTEAFFGQGTRLTVV.